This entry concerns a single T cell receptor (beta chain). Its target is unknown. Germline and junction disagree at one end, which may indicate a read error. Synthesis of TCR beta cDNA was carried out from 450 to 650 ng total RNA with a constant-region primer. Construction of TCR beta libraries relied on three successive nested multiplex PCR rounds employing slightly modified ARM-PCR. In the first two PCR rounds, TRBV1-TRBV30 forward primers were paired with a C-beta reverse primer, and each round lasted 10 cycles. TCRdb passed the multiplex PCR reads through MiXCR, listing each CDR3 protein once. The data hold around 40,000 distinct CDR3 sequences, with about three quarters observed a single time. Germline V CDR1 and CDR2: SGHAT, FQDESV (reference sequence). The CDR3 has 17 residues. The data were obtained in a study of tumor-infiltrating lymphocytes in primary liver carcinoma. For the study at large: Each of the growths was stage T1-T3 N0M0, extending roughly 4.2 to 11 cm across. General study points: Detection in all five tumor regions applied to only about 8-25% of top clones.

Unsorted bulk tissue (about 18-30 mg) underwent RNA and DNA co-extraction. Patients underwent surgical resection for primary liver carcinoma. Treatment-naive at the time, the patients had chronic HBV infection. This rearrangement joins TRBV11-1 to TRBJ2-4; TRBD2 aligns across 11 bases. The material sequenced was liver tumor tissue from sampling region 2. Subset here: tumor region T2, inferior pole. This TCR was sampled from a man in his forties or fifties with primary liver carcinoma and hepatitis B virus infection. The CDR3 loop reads CTSSFPVTSGTKNVHNF. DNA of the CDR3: TGTACCAGCAGCTTTCCCGTGACTAGCGGGACCAAAAACGTTCATAACTTC.